This T cell receptor beta chain was found in a study of blood T cell repertoires in COVID-19. Study at large: The United States, Italy and Spain were the sources of the acute and convalescent COVID-19 samples. Sources were T cells, B-cell-depleted T cells, or PBMCs; the material itself was cDNA or gDNA.

J lost 0 bases, V lost 2 bases, and 16 bases had no gene match. From germline, CDR1 is MNHEY and CDR2 SVGEGT. This CDR3 has 21 residues. TCRdb's table, derived via immunoSEQ multiplex PCR, lists solely in-frame clones and lacks some. The sample shows roughly 320,000 clones, over 90% of them seen only once. The genes are TRBV6-2 or TRBV6-3 and TRBJ2-4, with 10 bases lining up with TRBD2. The clonotype was recovered from a woman aged 25 to 39 who had been exposed to COVID-19. Sequencing used PBMCs or T cells enriched from blood (not recorded which). The DNA of the CDR3 is TGTGCCAGCAGTTACCCCCCGGACGGCCCTAGCGGGGGTTTAGCCAAAAACATTCAGTACTTC. It is translated as CASSYPPDGPSGGLAKNIQYF.